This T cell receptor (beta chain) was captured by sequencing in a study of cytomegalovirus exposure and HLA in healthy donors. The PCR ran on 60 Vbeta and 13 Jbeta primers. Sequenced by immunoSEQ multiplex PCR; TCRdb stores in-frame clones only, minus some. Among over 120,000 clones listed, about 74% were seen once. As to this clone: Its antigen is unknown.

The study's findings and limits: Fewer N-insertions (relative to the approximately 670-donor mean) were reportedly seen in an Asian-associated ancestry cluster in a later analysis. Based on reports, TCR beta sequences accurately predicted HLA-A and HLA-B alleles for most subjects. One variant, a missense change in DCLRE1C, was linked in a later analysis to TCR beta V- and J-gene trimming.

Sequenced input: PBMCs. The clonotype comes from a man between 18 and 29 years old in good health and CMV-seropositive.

CDR3 DNA: TGTGCCAGCGGGTACGACAGGGGCTCCTACAATGAGCAGTTCTTC. Protein product: CASGYDRGSYNEQFF. The J gene is TRBJ2-1, the V gene TRBV4-2, with TRBD1 matching over 8 bases. Trimming at V came to 8 bases and at J to 0 bases, leaving 6 bases not matched to a gene. In germline, CDR1 is LGHNA, CDR2 YNFKEQ. CDR3 size: 15 residues.